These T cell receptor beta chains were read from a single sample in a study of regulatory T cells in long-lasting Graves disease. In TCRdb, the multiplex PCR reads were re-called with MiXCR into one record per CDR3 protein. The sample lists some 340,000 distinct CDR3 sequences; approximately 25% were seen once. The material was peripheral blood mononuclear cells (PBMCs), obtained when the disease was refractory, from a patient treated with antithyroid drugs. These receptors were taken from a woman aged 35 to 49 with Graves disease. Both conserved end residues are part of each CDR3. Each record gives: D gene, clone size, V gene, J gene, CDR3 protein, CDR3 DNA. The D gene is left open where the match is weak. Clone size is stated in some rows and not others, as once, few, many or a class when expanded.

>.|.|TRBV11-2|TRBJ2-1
CASSDKGGSSYNEQFF
TGTGCCAGCAGCGATAAGGGGGGAAGCTCCTACAATGAGCAGTTCTTC
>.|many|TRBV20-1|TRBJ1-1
CSTSVGGGGTEAFF
TGCAGTACCTCGGTGGGGGGTGGAGGTACTGAAGCTTTCTTT
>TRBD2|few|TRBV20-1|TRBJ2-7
CSARGGAYEQYF
TGCAGTGCTAGGGGGGGGGCCTACGAGCAGTACTTC
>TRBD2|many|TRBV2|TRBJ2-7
CASSEARASGSTEQYF
TGTGCCAGCAGTGAAGCGCGTGCTAGCGGGAGCACCGAGCAGTACTTC
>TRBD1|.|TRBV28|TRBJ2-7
CASSPSGTGEQYF
TGTGCCAGCAGTCCATCCGGGACAGGGGAGCAGTACTTC
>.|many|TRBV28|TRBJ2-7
CASSFSAYEQYF
TGTGCCAGCAGCTTCAGTGCCTACGAGCAGTACTTC
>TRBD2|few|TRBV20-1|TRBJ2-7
CSARELAGPWEQYF
TGCAGTGCTAGAGAACTAGCGGGACCCTGGGAGCAGTACTTC
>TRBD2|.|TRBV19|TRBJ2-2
CASSIASGRANGELFF
TGTGCCAGTAGTATAGCTAGCGGGAGGGCCAACGGGGAGCTGTTTTTT
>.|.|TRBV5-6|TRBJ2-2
CASSPVAAPGELFF
TGTGCCAGCAGCCCGGTGGCAGCCCCCGGGGAGCTGTTTTTT
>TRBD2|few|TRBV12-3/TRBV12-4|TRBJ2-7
CASSPTSGRPLYF
TGTGCCAGCAGTCCGACTAGCGGGAGGCCCTTGTACTTC
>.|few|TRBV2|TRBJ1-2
CASSTLQDRYGYTF
TGTGCCAGCAGTACCCTACAGGATCGGTATGGCTACACCTTC
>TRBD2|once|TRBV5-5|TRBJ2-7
CASSFGVVGLAGADPYEQYF
TGTGCCAGCAGCTTTGGAGTAGTGGGACTAGCGGGAGCCGATCCCTACGAGCAGTACTTC
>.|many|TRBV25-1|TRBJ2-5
CASSEYTGWETQYF
TGTGCCAGCAGTGAATATACAGGCTGGGAGACCCAGTACTTC